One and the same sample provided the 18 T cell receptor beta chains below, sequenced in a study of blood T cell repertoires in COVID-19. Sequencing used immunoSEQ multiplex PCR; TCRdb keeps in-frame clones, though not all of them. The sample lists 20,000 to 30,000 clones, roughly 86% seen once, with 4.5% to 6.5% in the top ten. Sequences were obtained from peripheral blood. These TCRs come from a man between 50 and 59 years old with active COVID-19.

The CDR3 DNA follows: TGTGCCAGCAGGATTCTTCGTGTTTCCGGAAAACTGTTTTTT. Amino acid sequence: CASRILRVSGKLFF. V and J are TRBV2 and TRBJ1-4; D is ambiguous. The CDR3 is 14 amino acids. Germline V gene sequence: CDR1 SNHLY, CDR2 FYNNEI. Trimming took off 6 bases at V and 10 bases at J, with 18 bases between the two ends.

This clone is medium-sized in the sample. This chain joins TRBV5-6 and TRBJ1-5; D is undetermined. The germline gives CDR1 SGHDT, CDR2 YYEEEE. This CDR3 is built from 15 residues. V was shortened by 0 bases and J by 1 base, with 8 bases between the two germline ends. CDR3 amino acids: CASSLAARSNQPQHF. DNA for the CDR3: TGTGCCAGCAGCTTGGCAGCGCGGAGCAATCAGCCCCAGCATTTT.

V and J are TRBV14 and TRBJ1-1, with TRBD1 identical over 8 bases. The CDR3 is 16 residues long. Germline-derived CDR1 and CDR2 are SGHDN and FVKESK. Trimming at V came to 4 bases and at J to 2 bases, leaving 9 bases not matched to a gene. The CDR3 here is CASSRPPGGPNTEAFF. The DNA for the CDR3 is TGTGCCAGCAGCCGACCCCCAGGGGGCCCAAACACTGAAGCTTTCTTT.

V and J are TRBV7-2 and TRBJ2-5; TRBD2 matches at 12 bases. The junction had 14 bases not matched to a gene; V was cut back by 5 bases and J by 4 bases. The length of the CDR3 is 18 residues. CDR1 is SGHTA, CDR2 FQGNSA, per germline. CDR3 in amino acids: CASSPVVLAGGLVETQYF. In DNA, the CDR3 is TGTGCCAGCAGCCCCGTCGTGCTAGCGGGAGGGCTAGTAGAGACCCAGTACTTC.

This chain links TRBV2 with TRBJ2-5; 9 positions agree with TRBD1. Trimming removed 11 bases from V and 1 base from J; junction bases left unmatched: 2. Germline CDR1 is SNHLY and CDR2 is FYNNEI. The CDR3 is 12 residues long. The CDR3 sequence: CAGGQGQETQYF. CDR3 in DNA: TGTGCCGGGGGACAGGGCCAAGAGACCCAGTACTTC.

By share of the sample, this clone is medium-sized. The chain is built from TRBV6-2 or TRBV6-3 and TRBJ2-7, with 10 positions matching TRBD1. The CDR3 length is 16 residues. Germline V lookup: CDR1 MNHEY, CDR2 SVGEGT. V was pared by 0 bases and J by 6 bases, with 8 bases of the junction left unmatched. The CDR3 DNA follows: TGTGCCAGCAGTTACTCGCCGGGACAGGGGATCGGCGAGCAGTACTTC. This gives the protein CASSYSPGQGIGEQYF.

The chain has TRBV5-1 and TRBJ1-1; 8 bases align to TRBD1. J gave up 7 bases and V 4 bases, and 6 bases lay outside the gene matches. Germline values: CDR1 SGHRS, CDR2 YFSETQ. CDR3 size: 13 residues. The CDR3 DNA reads TGCGCCAGCAGCCGGGGACAGGACTTTGAAGCTTTCTTT. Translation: CASSRGQDFEAFF.

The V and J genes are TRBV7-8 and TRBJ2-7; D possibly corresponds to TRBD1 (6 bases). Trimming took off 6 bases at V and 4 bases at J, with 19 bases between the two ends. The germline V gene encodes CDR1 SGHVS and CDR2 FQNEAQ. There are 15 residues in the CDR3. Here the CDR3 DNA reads TGTGCCAGCAGAAACCCAGGGGAGCGGACGTACGAGCAGTACTTC. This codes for CASRNPGERTYEQYF.

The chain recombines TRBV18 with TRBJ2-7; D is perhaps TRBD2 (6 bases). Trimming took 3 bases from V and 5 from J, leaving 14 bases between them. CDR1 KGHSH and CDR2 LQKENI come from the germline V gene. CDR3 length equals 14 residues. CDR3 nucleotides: TGTGCCAGCTCACCCTCTTTGGGAGGTAACGAGCAGTACTTC. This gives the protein CASSPSLGGNEQYF.

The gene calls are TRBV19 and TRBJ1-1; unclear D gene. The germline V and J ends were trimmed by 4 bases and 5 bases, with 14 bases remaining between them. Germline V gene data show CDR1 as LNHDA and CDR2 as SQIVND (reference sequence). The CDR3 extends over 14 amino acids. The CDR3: CASSTHERSTEAFF. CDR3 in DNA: TGTGCCAGTAGTACCCATGAGAGGAGTACTGAAGCTTTCTTT.

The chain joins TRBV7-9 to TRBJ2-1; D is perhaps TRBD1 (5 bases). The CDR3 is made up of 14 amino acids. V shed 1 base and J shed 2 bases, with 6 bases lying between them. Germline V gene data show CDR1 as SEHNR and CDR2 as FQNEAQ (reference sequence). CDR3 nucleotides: TGTGCCAGCAGCTTAGGACAGACCTACAATGAGCAGTTCTTC. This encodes CASSLGQTYNEQFF.

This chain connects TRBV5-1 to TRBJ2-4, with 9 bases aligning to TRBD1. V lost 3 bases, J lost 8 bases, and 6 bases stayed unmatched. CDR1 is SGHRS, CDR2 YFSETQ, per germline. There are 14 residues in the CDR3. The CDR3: CASSYGQGSDIQYF. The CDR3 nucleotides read TGCGCCAGCAGCTACGGACAGGGGTCGGACATTCAGTACTTC.

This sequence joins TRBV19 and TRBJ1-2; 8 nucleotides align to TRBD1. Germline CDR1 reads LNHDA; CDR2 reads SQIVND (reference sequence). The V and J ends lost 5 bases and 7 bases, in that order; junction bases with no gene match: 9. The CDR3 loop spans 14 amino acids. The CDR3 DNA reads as TGTGCCAGTAGTCCGAGACAGGGGAGGACTGGCTACACCTTC. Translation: CASSPRQGRTGYTF.

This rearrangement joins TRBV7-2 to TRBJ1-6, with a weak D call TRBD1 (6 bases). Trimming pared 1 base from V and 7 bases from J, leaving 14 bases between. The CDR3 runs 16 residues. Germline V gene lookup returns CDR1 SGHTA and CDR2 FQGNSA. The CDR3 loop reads CASSLGQGRENSPLHF. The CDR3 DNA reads TGTGCCAGCAGCTTAGGGCAGGGGAGGGAAAATTCACCCCTCCACTTT. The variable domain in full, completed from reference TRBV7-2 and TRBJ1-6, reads GAGVSQSPSNKVTEKGKDVELRCDPISGHTALYWYRQSLGQGLEFLIYFQGNSAPDKSGLPSDRFSAERTGGSVSTLTIQRTQQEDSAVYLCASSLGQGRENSPLHFGNGTRLTVT.

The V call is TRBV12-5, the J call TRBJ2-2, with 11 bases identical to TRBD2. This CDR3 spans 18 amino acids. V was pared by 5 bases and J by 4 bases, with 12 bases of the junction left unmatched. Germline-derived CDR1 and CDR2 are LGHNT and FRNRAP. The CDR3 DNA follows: TGTGCTAGTGGTCCAACTAGCGGGAGTGGTCTTATCACCGGGGAGCTGTTTTTT. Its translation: CASGPTSGSGLITGELFF.

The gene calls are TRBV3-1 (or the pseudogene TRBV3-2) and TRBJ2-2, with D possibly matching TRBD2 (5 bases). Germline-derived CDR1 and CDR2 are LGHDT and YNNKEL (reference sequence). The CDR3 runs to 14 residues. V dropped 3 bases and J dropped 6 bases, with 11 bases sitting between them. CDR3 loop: CASSQGSGPGELFF. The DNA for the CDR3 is TGTGCCAGCAGCCAGGGGAGTGGGCCCGGGGAGCTGTTTTTT.

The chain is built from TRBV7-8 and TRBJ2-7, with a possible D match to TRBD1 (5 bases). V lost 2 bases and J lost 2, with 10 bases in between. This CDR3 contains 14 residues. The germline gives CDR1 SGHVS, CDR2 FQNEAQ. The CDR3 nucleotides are TGTGCCAGCAGCTTAAACAGGTTGACCTACGAGCAGTACTTC. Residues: CASSLNRLTYEQYF. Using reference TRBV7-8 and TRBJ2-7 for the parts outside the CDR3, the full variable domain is GAGVSQSPRYKVAKRGQDVALRCDPISGHVSLFWYQQALGQGPEFLTYFQNEAQLDKSGLPSDRFFAERPEGSVSTLKIQRTQQEDSAVYLCASSLNRLTYEQYFGPGTRLTVT.

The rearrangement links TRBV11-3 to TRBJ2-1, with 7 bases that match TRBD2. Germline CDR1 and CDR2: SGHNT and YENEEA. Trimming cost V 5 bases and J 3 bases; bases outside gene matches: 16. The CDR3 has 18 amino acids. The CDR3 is CASSTDWRAGSYYNEQFF. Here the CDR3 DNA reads TGTGCCAGCAGCACGGACTGGCGAGCGGGGAGTTACTACAATGAGCAGTTCTTC.